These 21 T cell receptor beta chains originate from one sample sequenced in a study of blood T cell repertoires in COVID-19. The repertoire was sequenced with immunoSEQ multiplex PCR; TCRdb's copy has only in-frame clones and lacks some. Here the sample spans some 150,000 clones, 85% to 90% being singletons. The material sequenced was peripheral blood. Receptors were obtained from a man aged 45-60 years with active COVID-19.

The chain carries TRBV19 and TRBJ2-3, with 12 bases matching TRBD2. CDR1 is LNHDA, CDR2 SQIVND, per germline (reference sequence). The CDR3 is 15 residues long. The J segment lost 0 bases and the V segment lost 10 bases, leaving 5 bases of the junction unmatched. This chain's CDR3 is CATSTSGGSTDTQYF. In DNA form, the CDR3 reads TGTGCCACTTCGACTAGCGGGGGCAGCACAGATACGCAGTATTTT.

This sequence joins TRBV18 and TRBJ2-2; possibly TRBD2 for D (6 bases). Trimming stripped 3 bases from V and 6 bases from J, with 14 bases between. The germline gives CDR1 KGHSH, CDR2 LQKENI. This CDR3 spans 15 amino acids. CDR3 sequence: CASSPVAGSAGELFF. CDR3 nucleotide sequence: TGTGCCAGCTCACCGGTCGCGGGGTCTGCCGGGGAGCTGTTTTTT. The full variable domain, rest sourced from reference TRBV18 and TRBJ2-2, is NAGVMQNPRHLVRRRGQEARLRCSPMKGHSHVYWYRQLPEEGLKFMVYLQKENIIDESGMPKERFSAEFPKEGPSILRIQQVVRGDSAAYFCASSPVAGSAGELFFGEGSRLTVL.

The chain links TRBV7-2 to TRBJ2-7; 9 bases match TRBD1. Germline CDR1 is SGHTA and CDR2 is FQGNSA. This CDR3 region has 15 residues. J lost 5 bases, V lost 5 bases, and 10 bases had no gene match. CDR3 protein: CASSPTGTGRNEQYF. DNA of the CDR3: TGTGCCAGCAGCCCAACCGGGACAGGGCGCAACGAGCAGTACTTC.

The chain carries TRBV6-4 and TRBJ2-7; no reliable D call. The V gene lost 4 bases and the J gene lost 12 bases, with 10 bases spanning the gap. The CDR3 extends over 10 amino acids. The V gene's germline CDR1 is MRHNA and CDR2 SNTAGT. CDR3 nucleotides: TGTGCCAGCAGTGCAGTCCCACGGTACTTC. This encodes CASSAVPRYF.

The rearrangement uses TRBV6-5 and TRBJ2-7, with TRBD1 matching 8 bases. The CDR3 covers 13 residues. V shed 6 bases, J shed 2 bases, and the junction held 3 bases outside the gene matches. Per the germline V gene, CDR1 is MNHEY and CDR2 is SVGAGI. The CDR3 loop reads CASRDRATYEQYF. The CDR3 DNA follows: TGTGCCAGCAGGGACAGGGCCACCTACGAGCAGTACTTC.

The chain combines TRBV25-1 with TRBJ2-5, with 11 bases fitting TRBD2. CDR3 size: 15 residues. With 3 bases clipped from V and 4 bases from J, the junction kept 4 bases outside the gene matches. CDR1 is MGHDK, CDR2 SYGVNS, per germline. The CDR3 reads CASSDPGLAGETQYF. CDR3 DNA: TGTGCCAGCAGTGATCCCGGACTAGCGGGAGAGACCCAGTACTTC.

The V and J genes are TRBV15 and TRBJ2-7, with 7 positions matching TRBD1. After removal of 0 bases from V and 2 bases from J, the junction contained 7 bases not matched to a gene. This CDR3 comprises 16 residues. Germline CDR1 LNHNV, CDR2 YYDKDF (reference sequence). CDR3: CATSRDKADRPYEQYF. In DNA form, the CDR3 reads TGTGCCACCAGCAGAGATAAAGCGGACAGGCCCTACGAGCAGTACTTC.

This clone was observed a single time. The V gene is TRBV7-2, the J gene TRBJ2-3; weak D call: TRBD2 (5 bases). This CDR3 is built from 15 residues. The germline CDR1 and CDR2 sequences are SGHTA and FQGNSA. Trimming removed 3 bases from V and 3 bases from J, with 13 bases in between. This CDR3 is CASSFQVRDTDTQYF. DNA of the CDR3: TGTGCCAGCAGCTTTCAAGTCCGGGATACAGATACGCAGTATTTT.

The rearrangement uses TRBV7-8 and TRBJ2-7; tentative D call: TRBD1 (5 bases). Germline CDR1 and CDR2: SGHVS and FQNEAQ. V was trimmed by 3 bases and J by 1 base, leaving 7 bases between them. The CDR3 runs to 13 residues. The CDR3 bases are TGTGCCAGCAGCTTCCCAGGGTCCTACGAGCAGTACTTC. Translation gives CASSFPGSYEQYF.

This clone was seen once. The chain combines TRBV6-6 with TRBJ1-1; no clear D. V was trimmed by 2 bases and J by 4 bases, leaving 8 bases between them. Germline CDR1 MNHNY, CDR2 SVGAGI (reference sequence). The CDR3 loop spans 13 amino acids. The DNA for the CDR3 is TGTGCCAGCAGTTACGAGGTCCCCACTGAAGCTTTCTTT. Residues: CASSYEVPTEAFF.

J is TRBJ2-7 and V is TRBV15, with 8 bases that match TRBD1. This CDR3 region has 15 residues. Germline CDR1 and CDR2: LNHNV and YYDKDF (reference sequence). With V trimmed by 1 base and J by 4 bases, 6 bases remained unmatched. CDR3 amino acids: CATSRVGDRNYEQYF. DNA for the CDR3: TGTGCCACCAGCAGAGTTGGGGACAGGAATTACGAGCAGTACTTC.

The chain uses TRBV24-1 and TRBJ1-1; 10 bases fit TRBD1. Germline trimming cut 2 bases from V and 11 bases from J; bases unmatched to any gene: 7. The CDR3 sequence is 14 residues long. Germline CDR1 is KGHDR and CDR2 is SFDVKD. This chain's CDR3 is CATSDSRDRGTAFF. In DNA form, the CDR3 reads TGTGCCACCAGTGATTCCCGGGACAGGGGAACGGCTTTCTTT.

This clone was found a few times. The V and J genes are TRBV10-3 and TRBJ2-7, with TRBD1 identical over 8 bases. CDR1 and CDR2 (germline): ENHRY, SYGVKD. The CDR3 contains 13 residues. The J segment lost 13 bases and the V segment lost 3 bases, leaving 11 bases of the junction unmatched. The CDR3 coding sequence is TGTGCCATCAGTGACCTCCCAGGACAGGGAAAATACTTC. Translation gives CAISDLPGQGKYF.

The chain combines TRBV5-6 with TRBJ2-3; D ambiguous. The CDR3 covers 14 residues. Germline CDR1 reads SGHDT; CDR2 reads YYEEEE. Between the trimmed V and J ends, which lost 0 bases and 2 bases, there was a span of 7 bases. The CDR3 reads CASSLAANTDTQYF. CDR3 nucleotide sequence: TGTGCCAGCAGCTTGGCCGCGAACACAGATACGCAGTATTTT.

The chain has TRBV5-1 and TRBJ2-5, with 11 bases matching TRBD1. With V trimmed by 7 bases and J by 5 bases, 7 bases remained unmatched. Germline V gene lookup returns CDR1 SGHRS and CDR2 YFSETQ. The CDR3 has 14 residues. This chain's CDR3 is CASARTGGEETQYF. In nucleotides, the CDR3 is TGCGCCAGCGCGAGGACAGGGGGCGAGGAGACCCAGTACTTC.

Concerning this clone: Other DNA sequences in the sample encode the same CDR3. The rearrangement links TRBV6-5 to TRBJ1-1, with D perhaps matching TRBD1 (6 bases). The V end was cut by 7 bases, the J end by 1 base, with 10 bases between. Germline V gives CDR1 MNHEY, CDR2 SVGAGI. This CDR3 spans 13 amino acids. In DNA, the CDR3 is TGTGCCAGCATTCGGACAGCGAACACTGAAGCTTTCTTT. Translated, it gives CASIRTANTEAFF.

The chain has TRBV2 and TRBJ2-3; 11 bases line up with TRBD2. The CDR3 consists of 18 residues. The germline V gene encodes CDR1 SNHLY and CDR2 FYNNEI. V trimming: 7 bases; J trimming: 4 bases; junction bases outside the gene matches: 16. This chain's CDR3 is CASKWGVTSGVLADTQYF. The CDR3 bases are TGTGCCAGCAAGTGGGGGGTGACTAGCGGGGTGTTGGCAGATACGCAGTATTTT.

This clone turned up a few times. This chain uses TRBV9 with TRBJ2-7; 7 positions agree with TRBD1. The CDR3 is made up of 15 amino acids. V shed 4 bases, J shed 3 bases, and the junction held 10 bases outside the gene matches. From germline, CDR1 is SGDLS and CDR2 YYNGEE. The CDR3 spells CASSPWTGGYYEQYF. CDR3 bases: TGTGCCAGCAGCCCCTGGACAGGAGGCTACTACGAGCAGTACTTC. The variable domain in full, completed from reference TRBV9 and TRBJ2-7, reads DSGVTQTPKHLITATGQRVTLRCSPRSGDLSVYWYQQSLDQGLQFLIQYYNGEERAKGNILERFSAQQFPDLHSELNLSSLELGDSALYFCASSPWTGGYYEQYFGPGTRLTVT.

CDR3 nucleotides: TGTGCCTGGGATTCGAACAGGGGGTACTACGAGCAGTACTTC. It specifies CAWDSNRGYYEQYF. The rearrangement uses TRBV30 and TRBJ2-7; 8 nucleotides line up with TRBD1. The CDR3 has 14 amino acids. The germline gives CDR1 GTSNPN, CDR2 SVGIG (reference sequence). V shed 5 bases and J 3 bases; nucleotides not matched to a gene: 9.

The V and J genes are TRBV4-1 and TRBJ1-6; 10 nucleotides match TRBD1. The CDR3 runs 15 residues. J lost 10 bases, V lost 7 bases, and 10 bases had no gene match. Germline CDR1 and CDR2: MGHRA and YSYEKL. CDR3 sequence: CASTGGDRGGSPLHF. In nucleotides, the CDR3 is TGCGCCAGCACAGGAGGGGACAGGGGAGGATCACCCCTCCACTTT.

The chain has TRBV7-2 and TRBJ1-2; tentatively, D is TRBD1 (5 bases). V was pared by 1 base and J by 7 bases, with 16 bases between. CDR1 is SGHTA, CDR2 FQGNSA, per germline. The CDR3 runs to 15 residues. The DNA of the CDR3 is TGTGCCAGCAGCTTAGGGCGCGGGGGGGGAAGTGGCTACACCTTC. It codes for CASSLGRGGGSGYTF. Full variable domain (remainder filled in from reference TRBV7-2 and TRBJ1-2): GAGVSQSPSNKVTEKGKDVELRCDPISGHTALYWYRQSLGQGLEFLIYFQGNSAPDKSGLPSDRFSAERTGGSVSTLTIQRTQQEDSAVYLCASSLGRGGGSGYTFGSGTRLTVV.